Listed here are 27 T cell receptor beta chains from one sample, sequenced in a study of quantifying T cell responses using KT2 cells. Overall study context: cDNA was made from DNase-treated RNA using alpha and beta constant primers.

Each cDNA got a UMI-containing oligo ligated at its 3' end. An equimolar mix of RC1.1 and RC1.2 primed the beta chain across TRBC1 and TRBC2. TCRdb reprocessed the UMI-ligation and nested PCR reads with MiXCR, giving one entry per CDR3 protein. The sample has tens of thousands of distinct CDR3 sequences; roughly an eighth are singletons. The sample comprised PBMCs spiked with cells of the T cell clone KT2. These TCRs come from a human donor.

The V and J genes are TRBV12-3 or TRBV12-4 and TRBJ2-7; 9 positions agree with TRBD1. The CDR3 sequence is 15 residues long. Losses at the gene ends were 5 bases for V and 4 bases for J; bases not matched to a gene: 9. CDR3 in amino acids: CASSGTGTGKYEQYF. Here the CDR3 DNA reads TGTGCCAGCAGTGGCACCGGGACAGGGAAGTACGAGCAGTACTTC.

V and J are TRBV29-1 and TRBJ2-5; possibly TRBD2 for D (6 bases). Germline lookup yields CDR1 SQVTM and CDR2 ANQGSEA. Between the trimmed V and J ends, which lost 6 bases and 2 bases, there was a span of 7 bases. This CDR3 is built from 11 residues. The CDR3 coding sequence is TGCAGCGTGGGAGGACAAGAGACCCAGTACTTC. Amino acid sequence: CSVGGQETQYF.

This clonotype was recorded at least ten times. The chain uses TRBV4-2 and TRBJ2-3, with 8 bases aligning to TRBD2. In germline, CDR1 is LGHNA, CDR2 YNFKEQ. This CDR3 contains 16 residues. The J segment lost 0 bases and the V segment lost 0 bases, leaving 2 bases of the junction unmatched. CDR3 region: CASSQDPSGSTDTQYF. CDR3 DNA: TGTGCCAGCAGCCAAGACCCTAGCGGGAGCACAGATACGCAGTATTTT.

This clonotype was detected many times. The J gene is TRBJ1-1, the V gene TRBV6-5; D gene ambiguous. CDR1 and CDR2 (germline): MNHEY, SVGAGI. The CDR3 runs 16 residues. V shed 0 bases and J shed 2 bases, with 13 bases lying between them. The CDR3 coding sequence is TGTGCCAGCAGTTACTCGAACTGGGTAAGCAACACTGAAGCTTTCTTT. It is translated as CASSYSNWVSNTEAFF.

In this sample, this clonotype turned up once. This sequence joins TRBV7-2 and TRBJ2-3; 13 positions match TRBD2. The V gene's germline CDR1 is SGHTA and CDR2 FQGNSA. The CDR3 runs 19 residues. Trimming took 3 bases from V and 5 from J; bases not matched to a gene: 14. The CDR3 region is CASSFILIGTSGKKDTQYF. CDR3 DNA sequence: TGTGCCAGCAGCTTTATACTTATCGGGACTAGCGGGAAGAAAGATACGCAGTATTTT.

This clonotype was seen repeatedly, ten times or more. The CDR3 spells CSANEGSHYGYTF. The CDR3 nucleotides are TGCAGTGCTAATGAAGGCAGCCACTATGGCTACACCTTC. The rearrangement uses TRBV20-1 and TRBJ1-2; no clear D gene. The CDR3 has 13 residues. With 4 bases removed from V and 3 bases from J, the gap between germline ends came to 12 bases. Germline values: CDR1 DFQATT, CDR2 SNEGSKA (reference sequence).

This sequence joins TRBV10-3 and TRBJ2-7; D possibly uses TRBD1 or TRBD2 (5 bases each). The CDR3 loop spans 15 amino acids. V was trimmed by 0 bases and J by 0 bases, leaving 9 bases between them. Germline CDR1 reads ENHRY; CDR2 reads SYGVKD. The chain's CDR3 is CAISESGEFSYEQYF. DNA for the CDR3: TGTGCCATCAGTGAGTCGGGGGAATTCTCCTACGAGCAGTACTTC.

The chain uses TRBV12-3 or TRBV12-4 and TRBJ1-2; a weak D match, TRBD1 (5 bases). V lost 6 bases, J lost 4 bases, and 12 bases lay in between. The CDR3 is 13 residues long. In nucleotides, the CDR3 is TGTGCCAGCAGCCGAGGGGAGGGCTATGGCTACACCTTC. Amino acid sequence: CASSRGEGYGYTF.

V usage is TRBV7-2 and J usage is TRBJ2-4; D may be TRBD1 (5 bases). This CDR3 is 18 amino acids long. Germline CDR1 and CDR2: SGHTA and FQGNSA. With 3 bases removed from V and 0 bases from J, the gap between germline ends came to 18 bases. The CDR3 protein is CASSFTVGQPIAKNIQYF. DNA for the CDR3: TGTGCCAGCAGCTTTACAGTGGGGCAGCCTATAGCCAAAAACATTCAGTACTTC.

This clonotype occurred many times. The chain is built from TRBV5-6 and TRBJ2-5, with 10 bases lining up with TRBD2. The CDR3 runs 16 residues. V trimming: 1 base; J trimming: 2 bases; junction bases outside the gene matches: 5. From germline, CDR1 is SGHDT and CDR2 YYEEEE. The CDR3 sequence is CASSLYSGGTQETQYF. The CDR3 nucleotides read TGTGCCAGCAGCTTGTATAGCGGGGGGACGCAAGAGACCCAGTACTTC.

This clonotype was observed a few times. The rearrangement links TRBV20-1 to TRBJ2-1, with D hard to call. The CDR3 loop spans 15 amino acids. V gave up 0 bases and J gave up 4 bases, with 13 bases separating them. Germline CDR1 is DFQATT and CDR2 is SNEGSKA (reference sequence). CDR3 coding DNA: TGCAGTGCTAGAGATCTTCTGACCCTATACAATGAGCAGTTCTTC. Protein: CSARDLLTLYNEQFF.

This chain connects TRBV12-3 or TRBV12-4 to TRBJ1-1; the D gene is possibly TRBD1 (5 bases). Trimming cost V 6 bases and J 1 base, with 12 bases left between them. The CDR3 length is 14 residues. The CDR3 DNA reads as TGTGCCAGCAGCCCGGGACGGAAGAACACTGAAGCTTTCTTT. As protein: CASSPGRKNTEAFF.

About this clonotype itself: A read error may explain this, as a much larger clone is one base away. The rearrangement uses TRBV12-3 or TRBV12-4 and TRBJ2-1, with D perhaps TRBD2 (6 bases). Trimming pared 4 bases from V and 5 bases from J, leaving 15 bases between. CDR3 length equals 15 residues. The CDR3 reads CASSYGTGNNNEQFF. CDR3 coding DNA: TGTGCCAGCAGTTACGGGACTGGAAACAACAATGAGCAGTTCTTC.

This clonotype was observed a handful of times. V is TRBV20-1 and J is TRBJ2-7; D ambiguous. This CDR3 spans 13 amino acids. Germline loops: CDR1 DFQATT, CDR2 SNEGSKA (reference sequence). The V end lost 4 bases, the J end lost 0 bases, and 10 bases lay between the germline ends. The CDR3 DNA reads TGCAGTGCTACGGACCGACTCTCCTACGAGCAGTACTTC. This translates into CSATDRLSYEQYF.

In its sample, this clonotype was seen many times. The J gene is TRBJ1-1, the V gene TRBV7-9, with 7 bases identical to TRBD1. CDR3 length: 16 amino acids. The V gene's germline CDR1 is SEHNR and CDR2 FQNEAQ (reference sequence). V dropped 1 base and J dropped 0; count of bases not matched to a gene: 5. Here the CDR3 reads CASSLGDSDMNTEAFF. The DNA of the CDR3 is TGTGCCAGCAGCTTAGGGGACAGCGACATGAACACTGAAGCTTTCTTT.

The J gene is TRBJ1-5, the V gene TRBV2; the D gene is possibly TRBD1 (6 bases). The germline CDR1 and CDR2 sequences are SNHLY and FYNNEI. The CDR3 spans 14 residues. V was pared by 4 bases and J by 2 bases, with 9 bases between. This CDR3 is CASSGAGGNQPQHF. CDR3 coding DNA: TGTGCCAGCAGTGGAGCAGGGGGCAATCAGCCCCAGCATTTT. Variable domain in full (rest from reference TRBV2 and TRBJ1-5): EPEVTQTPSHQVTQMGQEVILRCVPISNHLYFYWYRQILGQKVEFLVSFYNNEISEKSEIFDDQFSVERPDGSNFTLKIRSTKLEDSAMYFCASSGAGGNQPQHFGDGTRLSIL.

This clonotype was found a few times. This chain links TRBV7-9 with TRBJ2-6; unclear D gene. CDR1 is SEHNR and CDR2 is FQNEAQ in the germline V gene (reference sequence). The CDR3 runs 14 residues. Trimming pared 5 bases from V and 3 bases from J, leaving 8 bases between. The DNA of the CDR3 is TGTGCCAGCAGCAAACCCGATGGGGCCAACGTCCTGACTTTC. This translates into CASSKPDGANVLTF.

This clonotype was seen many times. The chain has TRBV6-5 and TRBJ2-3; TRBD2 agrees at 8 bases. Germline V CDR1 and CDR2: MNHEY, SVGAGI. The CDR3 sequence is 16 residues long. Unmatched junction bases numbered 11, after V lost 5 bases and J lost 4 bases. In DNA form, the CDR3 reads TGTGCCAGCAGTAAATGGACTAGCACCGGGCCAGATACGCAGTATTTT. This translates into CASSKWTSTGPDTQYF.

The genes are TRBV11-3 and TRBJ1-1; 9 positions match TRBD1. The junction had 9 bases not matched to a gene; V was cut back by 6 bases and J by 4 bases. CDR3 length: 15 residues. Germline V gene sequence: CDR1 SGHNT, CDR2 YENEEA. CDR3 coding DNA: TGTGCCAGCAGGGGTGACAGGGGGAGAGGCACTGAAGCTTTCTTT. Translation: CASRGDRGRGTEAFF.

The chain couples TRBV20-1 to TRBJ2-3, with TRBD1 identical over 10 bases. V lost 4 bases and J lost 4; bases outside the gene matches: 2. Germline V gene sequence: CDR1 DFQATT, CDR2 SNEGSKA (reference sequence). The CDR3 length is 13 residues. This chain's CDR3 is CSAIGQGADTQYF. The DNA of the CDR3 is TGCAGTGCTATTGGACAGGGGGCAGATACGCAGTATTTT.

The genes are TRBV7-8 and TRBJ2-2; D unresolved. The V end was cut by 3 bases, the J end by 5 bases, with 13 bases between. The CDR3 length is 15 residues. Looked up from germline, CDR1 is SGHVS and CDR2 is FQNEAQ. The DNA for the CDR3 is TGTGCCAGCAGCTTTGGCCAGATGGTGACCGGGGAGCTGTTTTTT. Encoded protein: CASSFGQMVTGELFF.

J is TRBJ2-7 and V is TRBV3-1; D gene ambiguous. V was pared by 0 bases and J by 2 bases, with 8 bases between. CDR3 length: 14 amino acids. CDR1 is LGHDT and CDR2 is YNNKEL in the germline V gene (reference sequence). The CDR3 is CASSQDVSTYEQYF. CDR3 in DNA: TGTGCCAGCAGCCAAGATGTCTCCACCTACGAGCAGTACTTC.

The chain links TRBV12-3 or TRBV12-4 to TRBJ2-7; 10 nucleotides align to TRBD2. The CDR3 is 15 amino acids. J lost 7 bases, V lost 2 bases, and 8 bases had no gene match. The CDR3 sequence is CASSLTASGRREQYF. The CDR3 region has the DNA TGTGCCAGCAGTTTAACGGCTAGCGGGAGAAGAGAGCAGTACTTC.

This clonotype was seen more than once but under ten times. CDR3 DNA: TGTGCCAGCAGTTACTCCACCGGGGGGGGGCAAGAGACCCAGTACTTC. This sequence encodes CASSYSTGGGQETQYF. This chain uses TRBV6-6 with TRBJ2-5; 8 bases align to TRBD2. The CDR3 has 16 amino acids. With V trimmed by 0 bases and J by 2 bases, 5 bases remained unmatched. CDR1 and CDR2 (germline): MNHNY, SVGAGI (reference sequence).

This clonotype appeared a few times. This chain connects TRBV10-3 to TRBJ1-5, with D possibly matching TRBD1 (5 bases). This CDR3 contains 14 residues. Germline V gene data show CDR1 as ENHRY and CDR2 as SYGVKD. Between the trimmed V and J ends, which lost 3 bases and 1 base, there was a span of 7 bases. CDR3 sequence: CAISEQESNQPQHF. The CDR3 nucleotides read TGTGCCATCAGTGAACAGGAGAGCAATCAGCCCCAGCATTTT.

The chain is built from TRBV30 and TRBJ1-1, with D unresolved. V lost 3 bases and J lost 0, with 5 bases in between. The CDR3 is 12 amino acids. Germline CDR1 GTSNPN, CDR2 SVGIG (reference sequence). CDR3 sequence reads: CAWRLLNTEAFF. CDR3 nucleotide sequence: TGTGCCTGGAGGCTGTTGAACACTGAAGCTTTCTTT.

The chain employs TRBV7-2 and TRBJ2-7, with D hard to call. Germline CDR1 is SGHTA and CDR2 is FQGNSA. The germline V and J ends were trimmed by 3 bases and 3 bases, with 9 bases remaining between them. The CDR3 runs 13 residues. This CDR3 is CASSLVDNYEQYF. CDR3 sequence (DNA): TGTGCCAGCAGCTTGGTAGACAACTACGAGCAGTACTTC.